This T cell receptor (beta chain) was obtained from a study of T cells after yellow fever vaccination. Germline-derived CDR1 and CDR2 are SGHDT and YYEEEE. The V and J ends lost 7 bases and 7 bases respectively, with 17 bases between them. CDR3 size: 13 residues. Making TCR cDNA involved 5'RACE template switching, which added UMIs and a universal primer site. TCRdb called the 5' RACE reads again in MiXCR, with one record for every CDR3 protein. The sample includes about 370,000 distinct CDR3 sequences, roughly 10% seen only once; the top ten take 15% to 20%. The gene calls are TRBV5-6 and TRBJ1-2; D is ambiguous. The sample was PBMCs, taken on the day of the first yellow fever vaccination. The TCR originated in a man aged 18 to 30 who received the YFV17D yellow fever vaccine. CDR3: CASGLGLSCGYTF. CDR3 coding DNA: TGTGCCAGCGGCCTCGGTCTCAGCTGTGGCTACACCTTC.